This T cell receptor beta chain derives from a study of regulatory T cells in long-lasting Graves disease. Study-level findings and limits: Favored usage of TRBV28, TRBJ1-2 and TRBJ2-5 was recorded in persistent disease. TCR diversity in persistent Graves' patients was below that of newly diagnosed ones. Sample size, which was small, may have reduced accuracy.

This clonotype has at least ten counts. Its antigen remains unidentified. Indicated time point: newly diagnosed GD, antithyroid drugs for less than 3 months. The TCR library was made from RNA extracted from PBMCs. Germline V gene data show CDR1 as SGHRS and CDR2 as YFSETQ. V lost 7 bases, J lost 0 bases, and 12 bases lay in between. CDR3 length equals 14 residues. Assembly of TCR beta libraries relied on iRepertoire HTBI primers together with Arm-PCR of CDR3 regions. How the authors handled the data: Samples revealed approximately 60 TRBV and over twelve TRBJ segments. TCRdb reprocessed the multiplex PCR reads via MiXCR and lists one record per CDR3 protein. None of the V and J calls come from the authors' own analysis; TCRdb made them. The sample lists about 380,000 distinct CDR3 sequences, around a sixth seen once, with 22% in the top ten.

Here the sequenced sample was peripheral blood mononuclear cells (PBMCs), taken at new diagnosis, from a patient treated with antithyroid drugs. The rearrangement uses TRBV5-1 and TRBJ2-3; D gene unclear. The receptor was isolated from a female donor with Graves disease. For the CDR3, the DNA is TGCGCCAGCGGCCGCGCACTTAGCACAGATACGCAGTATTTT. Translating it yields CASGRALSTDTQYF. The whole variable domain, filled in from reference TRBV5-1 and TRBJ2-3, reads KAGVTQTPRYLIKTRGQQVTLSCSPISGHRSVSWYQQTPGQGLQFLFEYFSETQRNKGNFPGRFSGRQFSNSRSEMNVSTLELGDSALYLCASGRALSTDTQYFGPGTRLTVL.